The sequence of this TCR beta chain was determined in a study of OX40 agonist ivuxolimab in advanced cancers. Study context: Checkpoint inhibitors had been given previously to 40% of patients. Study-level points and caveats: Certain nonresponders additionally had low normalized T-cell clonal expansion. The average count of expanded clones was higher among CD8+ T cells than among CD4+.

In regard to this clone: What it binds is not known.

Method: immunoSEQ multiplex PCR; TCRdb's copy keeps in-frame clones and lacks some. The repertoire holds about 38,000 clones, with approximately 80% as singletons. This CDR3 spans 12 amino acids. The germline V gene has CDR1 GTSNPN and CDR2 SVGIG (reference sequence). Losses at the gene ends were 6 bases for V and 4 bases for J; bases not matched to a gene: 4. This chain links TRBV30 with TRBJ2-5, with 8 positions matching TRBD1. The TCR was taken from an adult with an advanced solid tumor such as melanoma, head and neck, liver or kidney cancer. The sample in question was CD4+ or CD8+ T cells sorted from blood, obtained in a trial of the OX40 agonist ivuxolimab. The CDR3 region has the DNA TGTGCCTGTGACAGGGGTGGAGAGACCCAGTACTTC. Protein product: CACDRGGETQYF.